This TCR beta chain was captured by sequencing in a study of T-cell reconstitution after alpha-beta-depleted transplantation in children. Study-level findings and limits: At around two months after transplant, the alpha-beta T cells were reportedly derived from several hundred expanded clones that came from non-depleted graft cells. Surviving recipient T cells and thymic progenitors accounted for the high day-60 TCRbeta diversity observed in some patients. After one year, T-cell counts and TCRbeta diversity mostly came from new T cells.

In this sample, this clonotype turned up a few times. Its antigen is unknown. Unique molecular identifiers were used in preparing the TCRbeta library. One entry per CDR3 protein, called by TCRdb with MiXCR from the PCR reads. The repertoire consists of 450,000 to 600,000 distinct CDR3 sequences, with approximately 13% occurring once and the leading ten covering about 2.2%. Losses at the gene ends were 2 bases for V and 1 base for J; bases not matched to a gene: 1. This CDR3 spans 14 amino acids. Germline CDR1 reads DFQATT; CDR2 reads SNEGSKA (reference sequence). This specimen consisted of PBMCs, mostly from graft donor cells, obtained 360 days after TCRalphabeta/CD19-depleted stem cell transplant. V and J are TRBV20-1 and TRBJ2-2; 7 nucleotides match TRBD2. The clonotype was recovered from a male patient between 10 and 17 years old who had a stem cell transplant for acute myeloid leukemia, so the T cells may come from the graft donor. CDR3 in DNA: TGCAGTGCTAGATGGACTAGGAACACCGGGGAGCTGTTTTTT. Translating gives CSARWTRNTGELFF.